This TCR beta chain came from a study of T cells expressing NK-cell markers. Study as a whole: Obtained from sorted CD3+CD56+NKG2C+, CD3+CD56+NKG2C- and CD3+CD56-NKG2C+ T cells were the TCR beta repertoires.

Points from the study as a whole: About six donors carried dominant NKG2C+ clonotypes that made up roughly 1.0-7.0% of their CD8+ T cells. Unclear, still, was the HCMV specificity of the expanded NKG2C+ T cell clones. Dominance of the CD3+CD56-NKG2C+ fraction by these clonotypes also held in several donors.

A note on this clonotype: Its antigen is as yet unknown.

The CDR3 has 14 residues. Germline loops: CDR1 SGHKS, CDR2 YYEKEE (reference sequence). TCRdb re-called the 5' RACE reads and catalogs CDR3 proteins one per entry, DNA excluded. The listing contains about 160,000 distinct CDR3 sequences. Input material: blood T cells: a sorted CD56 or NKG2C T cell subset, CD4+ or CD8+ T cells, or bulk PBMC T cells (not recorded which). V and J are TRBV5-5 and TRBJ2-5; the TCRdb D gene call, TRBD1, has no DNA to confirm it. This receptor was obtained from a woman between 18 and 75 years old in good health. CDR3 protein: CASSLGGRQETQYF. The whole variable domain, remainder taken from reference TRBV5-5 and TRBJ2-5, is DAGVTQSPTHLIKTRGQQVTLRCSPISGHKSVSWYQQVLGQGPQFIFQYYEKEERGRGNFPDRFSARQFPNYSSELNVNALLLGDSALYLCASSLGGRQETQYFGPGTRLLVL.